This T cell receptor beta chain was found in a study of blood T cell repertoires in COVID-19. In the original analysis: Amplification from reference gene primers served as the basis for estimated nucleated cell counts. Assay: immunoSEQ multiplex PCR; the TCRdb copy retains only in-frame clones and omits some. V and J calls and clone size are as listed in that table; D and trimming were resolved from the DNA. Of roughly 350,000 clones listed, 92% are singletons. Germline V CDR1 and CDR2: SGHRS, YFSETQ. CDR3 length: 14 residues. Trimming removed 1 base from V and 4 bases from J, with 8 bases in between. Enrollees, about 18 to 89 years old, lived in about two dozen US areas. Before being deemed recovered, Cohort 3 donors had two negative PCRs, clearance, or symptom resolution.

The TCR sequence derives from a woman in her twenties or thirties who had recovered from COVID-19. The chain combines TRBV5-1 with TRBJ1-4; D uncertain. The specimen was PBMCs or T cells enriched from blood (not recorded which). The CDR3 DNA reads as TGCGCCAGCAGCTTGTCAGGCCTTAATGAAAAACTGTTTTTT. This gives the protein CASSLSGLNEKLFF.